This TCR beta chain is drawn from a study of T cell repertoires in cytomegalovirus infection (dated by TCRdb to about 2019). For the wider study: The HLA type of each donor mattered for the analysis, because public TCR beta signatures pointed to carriage of CMV infection along with the matching HLA type. General study outcomes and caveats: In both this cohort and an independent cohort of approximately 350 donors, the cumulative frequency of public TCR beta family members distinguished carriers of CMV infection plus the relevant HLA type. In the ex vivo response, HLA-C-restricted CMV-specific TCR beta clonotypes were dominant, and in two of eight donors the single most frequent clonotype came from this HLA-C-restricted group.

Comments on this clonotype: What antigen it recognizes has not been identified. No much larger clone exists at a distance of one base, and base qualities are not known.

TCRdb names Illumina HiSeq 1500 as the instrument used. TCRdb handled the public reads itself, with Q25 trimming in fastp and clone calling in MiXCR, and kept productive beta chains. Duplicate CDR3 protein sequences are folded into a single record with the most common DNA and genes. The sample data list 250,000 to 300,000 distinct CDR3 sequences, and roughly 25% of these were observed just once. The ten largest clones take up around 14% of the sample. Reading the germline V gene gives CDR1 SGHTA and CDR2 FQGNSA. The CDR3 numbers 13 residues from cysteine through phenylalanine. Just CDR3 DNA is preserved here, 39 bases in frame from base 1. V is cut by 5 bases and J by 5 bases, and the space between the germline ends is 12 bases.

The receptor was isolated from a human donor in good health (CMV status not recorded). Some clones in this sample may be carry-over from other donors' samples. The chain uses TRBV7-2 and TRBJ2-5; the D gene is perhaps TRBD2, on 5 matching bases. The sample consisted of PBMCs. Here is the DNA: TGTGCCAGCAGCCAGGCTTGGGAGGAGACCCAGTACTTC. Its translation reads: CASSQAWEETQYF. Extended through the reference TRBV7-2 and TRBJ2-5 proteins, this CDR3 yields the full variable domain: GAGVSQSPSNKVTEKGKDVELRCDPISGHTALYWYRQSLGQGLEFLIYFQGNSAPDKSGLPSDRFSAERTGGSVSTLTIQRTQQEDSAVYLCASSQAWEETQYFGPGTRLLVL.